One and the same sample provided the 2 T cell receptor beta chains below, sequenced in a study of shared clonotypes between healthy human individuals. Method: immunoSEQ multiplex PCR; TCRdb's copy keeps in-frame clones and lacks some. The table lists roughly 2 million clones, around 95% of them singletons, with more than 0.1% in the top ten. The sequencing input was naive CD4+ T cells sorted from blood. Stated subset: CD45RA+ positively selected. The receptor source for this set is a man aged 18 to 35 in good health.

The chain is built from TRBV10-1 and TRBJ1-1; maybe TRBD1 (6 bases). The V gene lost 0 bases and the J gene lost 0 bases, with 8 bases spanning the gap. The CDR3 runs to 15 residues. Germline V gene lookup returns CDR1 WNHNN and CDR2 SYGVQD (reference sequence). Here the CDR3 reads CASSESTGMNTEAFF. The CDR3 region has the DNA TGCGCCAGCAGTGAGTCAACAGGGATGAACACTGAAGCTTTCTTT.

The chain is built from TRBV6-5 and TRBJ2-7; D is possibly TRBD2 (5 bases). With 6 bases removed from V and 6 bases from J, the gap between germline ends came to 9 bases. This CDR3 is built from 11 residues. CDR1 and CDR2 from the germline V gene are MNHEY and SVGAGI. CDR3 region: CASSPGVEQYF. The CDR3 region has the DNA TGTGCCAGCAGCCCCGGGGTCGAGCAGTACTTC.